This T cell receptor (beta chain) is from a study of OX40 agonist ivuxolimab in advanced cancers. V was trimmed by 1 base and J by 2 bases, leaving 12 bases between them. Germline V lookup: CDR1 SNHLY, CDR2 FYNNEI. The CDR3 is 15 residues long. Using immunoSEQ multiplex PCR, the repertoire was profiled, and TCRdb retains in-frame clones only, with some absent. The repertoire consists of about 79,000 clones, with roughly 85% occurring once and the leading ten covering about 3.8%. This material consisted of CD4+ or CD8+ T cells sorted from blood, taken in a trial of the OX40 agonist ivuxolimab. The J gene is TRBJ2-7, the V gene TRBV2; D might be TRBD2 (5 bases). The TCR sequence derives from an adult with an advanced solid tumor such as melanoma, head and neck, liver or kidney cancer. The CDR3 protein is CASSEGPSPTYEQYF. The DNA of the CDR3 is TGTGCCAGCAGTGAAGGGCCTAGCCCTACCTACGAGCAGTACTTC. Based on the CDR3 plus reference TRBV2 and TRBJ2-7, the full variable domain is EPEVTQTPSHQVTQMGQEVILRCVPISNHLYFYWYRQILGQKVEFLVSFYNNEISEKSEIFDDQFSVERPDGSNFTLKIRSTKLEDSAMYFCASSEGPSPTYEQYFGPGTRLTVT.